The clone carrying this T cell receptor beta chain was seen once. Authors' methods: By means of reference gene primer amplification, nucleated cell counts were estimated. The protocol was immunoSEQ multiplex PCR, while the TCRdb copy is restricted to in-frame clones and leaves out a portion. V, J and clone size are those of that table, while D and trimming were read from the DNA. The sample records around 140,000 clones, around nine tenths being singletons. This CDR3 region has 13 residues. The germline V gene encodes CDR1 SGDLS and CDR2 YYNGEE. Trimming took 0 bases from V and 3 from J, leaving 6 bases between them. The data originate from a study of blood T cell repertoires in COVID-19. About the research overall: The cDNA or gDNA used as material had been derived from T cells, B-cell-depleted T cells, or PBMCs.

The sequenced material came from peripheral blood. This chain uses TRBV9 with TRBJ1-1; D is undetermined. The receptor's source is a woman aged 70-85 years with COVID-19, enrolled during active disease. CDR3: CASSVVRDTEAFF. The CDR3 DNA sequence: TGTGCCAGCAGCGTAGTCCGGGACACTGAAGCTTTCTTT.